This T cell receptor (beta chain) emerged from a study of T cells in Graves' hyperthyroidism and ophthalmopathy. The study based diagnoses on clinical symptoms, serum thyroxine and TRAb, thyroid ultrasound and orbital computed tomography. The blood was taken when hyperthyroidism was first diagnosed, before any ophthalmopathy symptoms showed up. Germline V CDR1 and CDR2: DFQATT, SNEGSKA (reference sequence). V lost 5 bases to trimming and J lost 2 bases, with 13 bases between them. The CDR3 spans 13 residues. Amplification of TCR beta CDR3 regions was performed using RNA transcripts as template. With the HTBI primer set, the TCR CDR3 went through a first round of RT-PCR. TCRdb ran MiXCR on the multiplex PCR reads and lists one entry per CDR3 protein. This table has 650,000 to 850,000 distinct CDR3 sequences, approximately 18% appearing once.

This chain joins TRBV20-1 and TRBJ2-7; D might be TRBD1 (5 bases). The sequenced sample was blood. This TCR derives from a woman between 45 and 65 years old with Graves' hyperthyroidism that later progressed to Graves' ophthalmopathy. This CDR3 is CSAPWQGPYEQYF. The CDR3 nucleotides read TGCAGTGCTCCCTGGCAGGGTCCCTACGAGCAGTACTTC.